This T cell receptor beta chain appears in the sequencing data of a study of T cells in Graves' hyperthyroidism and ophthalmopathy. No ophthalmopathy progression within 18 months constituted stable Graves' hyperthyroidism. Amplification of TCR beta CDR3 regions used RNA as the template. First-round RT-PCR of the TCR CDR3 relied on the HTBI primer set. TCRdb re-called the multiplex PCR reads through MiXCR, storing one row per CDR3 protein. The sample comprises 300,000 to 400,000 distinct CDR3 sequences, around 13% of which are singletons, and 20% to 25% rests with the top ten. This clonotype turned up a few times. CDR3 length equals 13 residues. Germline lookup yields CDR1 LNHDA and CDR2 SQIVND (reference sequence). Trimming left V 2 bases short and J 6 bases short, with 11 bases between.

The chain recombines TRBV19 with TRBJ2-7; no clear D. Material for sequencing was blood. The TCR comes from a woman aged 25 to 39 with Graves' hyperthyroidism. CDR3: CASSIYSAGEQYF. The CDR3, as DNA: TGTGCCAGTAGTATATACAGTGCCGGCGAGCAGTACTTC.